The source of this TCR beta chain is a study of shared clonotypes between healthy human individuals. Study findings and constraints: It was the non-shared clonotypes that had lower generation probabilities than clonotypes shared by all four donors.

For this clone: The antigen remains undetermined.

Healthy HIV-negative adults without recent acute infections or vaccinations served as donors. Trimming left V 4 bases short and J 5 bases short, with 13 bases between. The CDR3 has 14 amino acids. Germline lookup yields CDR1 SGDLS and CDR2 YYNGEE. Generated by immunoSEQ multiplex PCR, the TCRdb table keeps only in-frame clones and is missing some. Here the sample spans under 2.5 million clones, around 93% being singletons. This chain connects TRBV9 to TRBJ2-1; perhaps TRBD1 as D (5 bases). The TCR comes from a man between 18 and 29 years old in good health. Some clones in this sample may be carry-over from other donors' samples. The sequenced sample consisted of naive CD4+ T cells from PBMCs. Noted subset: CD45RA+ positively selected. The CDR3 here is CASSPLGENNEQFF. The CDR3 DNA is TGTGCCAGCAGCCCCCTAGGGGAAAACAATGAGCAGTTCTTC.